This T cell receptor (beta chain) originates from a study of blood T cell repertoires in COVID-19. CDR1 and CDR2 (germline): MNHEY, SVGAGI. Trimming at V came to 6 bases and at J to 0 bases, leaving 5 bases not matched to a gene. This CDR3 has 15 residues. Sequenced by immunoSEQ multiplex PCR; TCRdb stores in-frame clones only, minus some. Of about 130,000 clones in the sample, around 80% were seen once. This clonotype was sampled from a woman between 50 and 59 years old who had recovered from COVID-19. The sample taken for sequencing was PBMCs or T cells enriched from blood (not recorded which). The rearrangement links TRBV6-5 to TRBJ2-3, with 8 bases matching TRBD2. CDR3 nucleotide sequence: TGTGCCAGCAGACATAGCGGGGCTAGCACAGATACGCAGTATTTT. Translating gives CASRHSGASTDTQYF.